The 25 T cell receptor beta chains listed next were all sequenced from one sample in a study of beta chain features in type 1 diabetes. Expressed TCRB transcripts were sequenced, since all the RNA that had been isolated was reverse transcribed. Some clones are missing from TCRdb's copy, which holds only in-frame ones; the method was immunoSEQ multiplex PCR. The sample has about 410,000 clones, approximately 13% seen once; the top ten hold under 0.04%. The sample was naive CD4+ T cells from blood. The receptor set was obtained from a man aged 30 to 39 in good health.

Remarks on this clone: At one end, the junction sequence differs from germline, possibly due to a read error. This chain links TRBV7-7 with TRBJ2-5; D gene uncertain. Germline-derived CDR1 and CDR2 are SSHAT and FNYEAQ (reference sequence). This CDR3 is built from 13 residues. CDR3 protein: CASSSSLQETQYF. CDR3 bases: TGTGCTAGCAGCTCGAGCCTCCAAGAGACCCAGTACTTC.

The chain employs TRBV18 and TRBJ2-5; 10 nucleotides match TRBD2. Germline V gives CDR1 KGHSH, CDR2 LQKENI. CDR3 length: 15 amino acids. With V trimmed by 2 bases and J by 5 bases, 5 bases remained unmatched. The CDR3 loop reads CASSPRASGGETQYF. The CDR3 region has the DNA TGTGCCAGCTCACCAAGGGCTAGCGGGGGCGAGACCCAGTACTTC.

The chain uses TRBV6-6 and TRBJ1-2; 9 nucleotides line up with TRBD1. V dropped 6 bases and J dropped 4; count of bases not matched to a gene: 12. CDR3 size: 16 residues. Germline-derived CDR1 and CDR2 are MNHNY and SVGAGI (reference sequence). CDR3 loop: CASREPGTGSAYGYTF. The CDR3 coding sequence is TGTGCCAGCAGGGAACCCGGGACAGGGAGTGCCTATGGCTACACCTTC.

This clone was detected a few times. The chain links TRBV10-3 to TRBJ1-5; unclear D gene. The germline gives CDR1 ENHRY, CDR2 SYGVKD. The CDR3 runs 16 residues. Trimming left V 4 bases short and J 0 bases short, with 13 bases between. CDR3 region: CAISGNGPYSNQPQHF. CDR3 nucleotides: TGTGCCATCAGTGGGAATGGCCCTTATAGCAATCAGCCCCAGCATTTT.

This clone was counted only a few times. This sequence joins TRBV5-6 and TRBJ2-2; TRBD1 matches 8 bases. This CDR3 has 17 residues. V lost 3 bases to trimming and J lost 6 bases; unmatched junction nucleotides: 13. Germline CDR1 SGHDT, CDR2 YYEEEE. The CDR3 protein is CASSSQTGQGNPGELFF. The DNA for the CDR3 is TGTGCCAGCAGCTCCCAGACCGGACAGGGCAATCCCGGGGAGCTGTTTTTT.

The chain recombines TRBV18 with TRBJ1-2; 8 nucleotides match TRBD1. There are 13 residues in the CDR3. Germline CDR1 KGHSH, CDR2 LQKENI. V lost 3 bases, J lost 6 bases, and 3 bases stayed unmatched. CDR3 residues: CASSPNRGDGYTF. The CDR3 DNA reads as TGTGCCAGCTCACCCAACAGGGGGGATGGCTACACCTTC.

The CDR3 sequence: CASSLGALADTQYF. The CDR3 DNA follows: TGTGCCAGCAGCTTAGGGGCACTCGCAGATACGCAGTATTTT. V gene TRBV7-8 combines with J gene TRBJ2-3; no reliable D call. The CDR3 runs 14 residues. Per germline, CDR1 SGHVS and CDR2 FQNEAQ. Trimming removed 1 base at V and 4 bases at J, with 9 bases between.

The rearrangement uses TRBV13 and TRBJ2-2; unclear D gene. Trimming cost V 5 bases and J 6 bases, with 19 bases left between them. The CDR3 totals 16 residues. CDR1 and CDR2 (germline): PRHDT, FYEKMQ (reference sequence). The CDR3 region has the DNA TGTGCCAGCAGCGAGCGTGGACGGGCCCCCCCCGGGGAGCTGTTTTTT. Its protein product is CASSERGRAPPGELFF.

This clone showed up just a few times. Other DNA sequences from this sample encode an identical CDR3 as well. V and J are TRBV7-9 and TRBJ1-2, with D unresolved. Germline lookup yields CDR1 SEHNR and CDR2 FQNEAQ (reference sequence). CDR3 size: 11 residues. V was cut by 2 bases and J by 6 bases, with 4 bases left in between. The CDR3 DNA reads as TGTGCCAGCAGCTTACGGGATGGCTACACCTTC. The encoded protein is CASSLRDGYTF.

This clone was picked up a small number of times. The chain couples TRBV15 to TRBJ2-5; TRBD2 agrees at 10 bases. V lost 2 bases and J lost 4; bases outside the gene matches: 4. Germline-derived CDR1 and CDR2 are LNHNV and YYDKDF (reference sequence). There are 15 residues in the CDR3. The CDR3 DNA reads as TGTGCCACCAGCAGAACAGCGGGGGGGCGAGAGACCCAGTACTTC. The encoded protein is CATSRTAGGRETQYF.

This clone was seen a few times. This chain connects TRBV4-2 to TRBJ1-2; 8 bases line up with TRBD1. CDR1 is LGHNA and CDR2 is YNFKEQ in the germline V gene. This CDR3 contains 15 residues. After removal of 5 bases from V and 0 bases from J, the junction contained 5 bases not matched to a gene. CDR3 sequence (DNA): TGTGCCAGCAGCTCCCGACAGGGGACTAACTATGGCTACACCTTC. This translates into CASSSRQGTNYGYTF.

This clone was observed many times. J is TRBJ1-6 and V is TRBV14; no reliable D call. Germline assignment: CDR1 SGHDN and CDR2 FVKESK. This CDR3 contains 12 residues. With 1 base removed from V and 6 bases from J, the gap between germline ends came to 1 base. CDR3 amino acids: CASSQVNSPLHF. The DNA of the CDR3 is TGTGCCAGCAGCCAAGTTAATTCACCCCTCCACTTT.

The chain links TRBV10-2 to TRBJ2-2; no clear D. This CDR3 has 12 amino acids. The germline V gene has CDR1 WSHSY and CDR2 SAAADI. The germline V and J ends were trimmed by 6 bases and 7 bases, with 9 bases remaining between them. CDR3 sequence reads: CASRLRSGELFF. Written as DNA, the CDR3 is TGCGCCAGCAGGTTACGAAGCGGGGAGCTGTTTTTT.

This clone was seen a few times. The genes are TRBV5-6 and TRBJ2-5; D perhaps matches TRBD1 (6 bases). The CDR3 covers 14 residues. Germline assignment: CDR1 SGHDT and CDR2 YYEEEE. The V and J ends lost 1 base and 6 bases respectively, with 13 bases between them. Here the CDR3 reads CASSLPQGRKTQYF. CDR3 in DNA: TGTGCCAGCAGCTTGCCCCAGGGGCGGAAGACCCAGTACTTC.

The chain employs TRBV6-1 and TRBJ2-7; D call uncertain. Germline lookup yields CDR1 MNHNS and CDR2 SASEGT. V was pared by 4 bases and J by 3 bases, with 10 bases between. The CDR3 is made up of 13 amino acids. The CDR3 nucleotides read TGTGCCAGCAGTGTAGCAAGAAACTACGAGCAGTACGTC. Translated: CASSVARNYEQYV.

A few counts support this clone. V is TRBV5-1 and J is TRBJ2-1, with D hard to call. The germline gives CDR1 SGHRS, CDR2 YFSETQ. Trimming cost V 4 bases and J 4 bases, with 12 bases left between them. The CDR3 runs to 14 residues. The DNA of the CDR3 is TGCGCCAGCAGCCCGAGGACGGAATACAATGAGCAGTTCTTC. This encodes CASSPRTEYNEQFF.

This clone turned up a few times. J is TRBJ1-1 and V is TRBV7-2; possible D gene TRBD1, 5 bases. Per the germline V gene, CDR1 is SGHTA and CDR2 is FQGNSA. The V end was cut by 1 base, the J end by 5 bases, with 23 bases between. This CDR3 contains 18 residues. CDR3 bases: TGTGCCAGCAGCTTAGGGCGTATGGCAGGGAGTATCTGGACTGAAGCTTTCTTT. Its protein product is CASSLGRMAGSIWTEAFF.

Written as DNA, the CDR3 is TGTGCCAGCAGCCGACAGGTTCCTGCCTACGAGCAGTACTTC. It is translated as CASSRQVPAYEQYF. The V gene is TRBV13, the J gene TRBJ2-7; D perhaps matches TRBD1 (6 bases). The length of the CDR3 is 14 residues. Germline V lookup: CDR1 PRHDT, CDR2 FYEKMQ (reference sequence). Trimming left V 5 bases short and J 2 bases short, with 13 bases between.

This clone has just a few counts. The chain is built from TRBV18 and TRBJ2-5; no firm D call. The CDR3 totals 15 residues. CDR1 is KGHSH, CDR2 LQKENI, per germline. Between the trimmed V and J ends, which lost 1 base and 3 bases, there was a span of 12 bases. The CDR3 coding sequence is TGTGCCAGCTCACCACTACCGTCAGAAAAAGAGACCCAGTACTTC. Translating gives CASSPLPSEKETQYF.

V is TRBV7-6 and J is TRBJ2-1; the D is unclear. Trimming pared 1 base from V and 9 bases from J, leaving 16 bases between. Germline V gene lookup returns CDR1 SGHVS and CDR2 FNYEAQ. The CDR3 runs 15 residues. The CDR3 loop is CASSLEVKSYGEQFF. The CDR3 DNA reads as TGTGCCAGCAGCTTAGAGGTTAAGAGCTATGGTGAGCAGTTCTTC.

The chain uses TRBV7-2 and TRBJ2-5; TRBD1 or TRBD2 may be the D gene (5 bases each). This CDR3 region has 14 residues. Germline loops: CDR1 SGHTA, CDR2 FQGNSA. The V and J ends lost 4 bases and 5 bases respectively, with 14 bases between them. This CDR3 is CASSSDGAMETQYF. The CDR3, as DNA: TGTGCCAGCAGCTCGGACGGGGCTATGGAGACCCAGTACTTC.

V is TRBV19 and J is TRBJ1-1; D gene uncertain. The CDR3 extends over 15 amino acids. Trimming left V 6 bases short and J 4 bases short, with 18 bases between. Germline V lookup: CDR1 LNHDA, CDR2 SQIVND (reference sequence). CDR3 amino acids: CASRGFGEGGTEAFF. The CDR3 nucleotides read TGTGCCAGTAGAGGCTTTGGGGAGGGAGGCACTGAAGCTTTCTTT.

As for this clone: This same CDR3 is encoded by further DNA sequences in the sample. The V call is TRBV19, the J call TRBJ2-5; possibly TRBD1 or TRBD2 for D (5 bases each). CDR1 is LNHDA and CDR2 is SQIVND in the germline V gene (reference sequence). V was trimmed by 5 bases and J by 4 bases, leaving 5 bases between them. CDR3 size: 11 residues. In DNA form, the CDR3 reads TGTGCCAGTAGTGGGGGAGAGACCCAGTACTTC. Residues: CASSGGETQYF.

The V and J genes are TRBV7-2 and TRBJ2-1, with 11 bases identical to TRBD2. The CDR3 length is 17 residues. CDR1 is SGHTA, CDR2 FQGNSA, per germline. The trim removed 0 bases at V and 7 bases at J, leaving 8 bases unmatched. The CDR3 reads CASSLAILAGVGNEQFF. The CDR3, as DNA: TGTGCCAGCAGCTTAGCGATACTAGCGGGAGTAGGTAATGAGCAGTTCTTC.

The CDR3 spells CASSPRTSISEQYV. DNA for the CDR3: TGTGCCAGCAGTCCTCGGACTAGCATCTCCGAGCAGTACGTC. The genes are TRBV6-6 and TRBJ2-7; 8 nucleotides line up with TRBD2. Looked up from germline, CDR1 is MNHNY and CDR2 is SVGAGI (reference sequence). V shed 5 bases, J shed 6 bases, and the junction held 9 bases outside the gene matches. CDR3 length: 14 amino acids.